The present entry profiles one T cell receptor beta chain with its context. Treatment reported: oral pan-JAK inhibitor, 5-10 mg twice daily. Peripheral blood and lesional scalp punch biopsies came from alopecia areata patients. The data are from a study of CD8+ T cells in alopecia areata. Whole-study context: For 6 to 18 months, tofacitinib was taken, and 6 months off drug followed.

Extracted RNA was reverse transcribed, and the resulting cDNA served as sequencing template. Data came from immunoSEQ multiplex PCR; TCRdb stores just in-frame clones and leaves some out. Seen here are more than 90,000 clones, roughly 50% observed once, and the top ten hold roughly 30%. The source material was CD8+ T cells sorted from blood, sampled at week 4, from a patient treated with tofacitinib. The clonotype originates from a human donor with alopecia areata.

The CDR3 DNA sequence: TGCGCCACCCAACCCGGACTAGGAACCTACGAGCAGTACTTC. It encodes CATQPGLGTYEQYF. The chain combines TRBV23-1 with TRBJ2-7, with 7 bases identical to TRBD2. TRBV23-1 is known as an ORF, though its function is uncertain. The CDR3 covers 14 residues. J lost 2 bases, V lost 10 bases, and 11 bases had no gene match.